These 27 T cell receptor beta chains came from one sample sequenced in a study of blood T cell repertoires in COVID-19. TCRdb's table, derived via immunoSEQ multiplex PCR, lists solely in-frame clones and lacks some. The sample yields a few hundred thousand clones, 85% seen once. Sequencing used PBMCs or T cells enriched from blood (not recorded which). The receptor source for this set is a woman aged 45-65 years who had been exposed to COVID-19.

DNA of the CDR3: TGTGCCAGCAGCTTAGCTCACCCTCGCGGCGAGGGTCTGTTTTTT. Its translation is CASSLAHPRGEGLFF. This chain uses TRBV7-9 with TRBJ1-4, with no clear D. This CDR3 region has 15 residues. Germline V gene lookup returns CDR1 SEHNR and CDR2 FQNEAQ (reference sequence). Trimming stripped 0 bases from V and 14 bases from J, with 19 bases between.

The V gene is TRBV6-5, the J gene TRBJ1-6; maybe TRBD1 (6 bases). Trimming shortened V by 1 base and J by 10 bases, and 11 bases separated the two germline ends. CDR1 and CDR2 (germline): MNHEY, SVGAGI. The CDR3 has 14 amino acids. DNA of the CDR3: TGTGCCAGCAGTTACTTACAGGGCTCATCACCCCTCCACTTT. Residues: CASSYLQGSSPLHF.

The J gene is TRBJ2-3, the V gene TRBV3-1 (or the pseudogene TRBV3-2); 10 bases line up with TRBD2. V was pared by 3 bases and J by 4 bases, with 10 bases of the junction left unmatched. The CDR3 sequence is 17 residues long. The germline V gene has CDR1 LGHDT and CDR2 YNNKEL (reference sequence). The CDR3 reads CASSQPLLAGLSDTQYF. CDR3 nucleotide sequence: TGTGCCAGCAGCCAGCCTCTACTAGCGGGGTTATCAGATACGCAGTATTTT.

The chain has TRBV19 and TRBJ2-1, with 9 bases that match TRBD2. Germline trimming cut 5 bases from V and 4 bases from J; bases unmatched to any gene: 6. Looked up from germline, CDR1 is LNHDA and CDR2 is SQIVND (reference sequence). CDR3 length: 15 amino acids. Here the CDR3 reads CASSLASGVYNEQFF. CDR3 DNA: TGTGCCAGTAGTCTCGCTAGCGGGGTATACAATGAGCAGTTCTTC.

This clone occurred once. The chain links TRBV28 to TRBJ1-4; 9 bases line up with TRBD1. Germline lookup yields CDR1 MDHEN and CDR2 SYDVKM. Trimming cost V 5 bases and J 5 bases; bases outside gene matches: 6. The CDR3 runs to 15 residues. CDR3 sequence (DNA): TGTGCCAGCAGTCCCCGACAGGGGGGGAATGAAAAACTGTTTTTT. Its translation: CASSPRQGGNEKLFF.

J is TRBJ1-4 and V is TRBV7-9; 7 bases align to TRBD1. Germline V gives CDR1 SEHNR, CDR2 FQNEAQ (reference sequence). The CDR3 totals 14 residues. Losses at the gene ends were 5 bases for V and 7 bases for J; bases not matched to a gene: 7. The chain's CDR3 is CASSPDRVPEKLFF. CDR3 in DNA: TGTGCCAGCAGCCCAGACAGGGTTCCTGAAAAACTGTTTTTT. The whole variable domain, filled in from reference TRBV7-9 and TRBJ1-4, reads DTGVSQNPRHKITKRGQNVTFRCDPISEHNRLYWYRQTLGQGPEFLTYFQNEAQLEKSRLLSDRFSAERPKGSFSTLEIQRTEQGDSAMYLCASSPDRVPEKLFFGSGTQLSVL.

This clone was seen just once. This sequence joins TRBV19 and TRBJ1-4; D is unclear. CDR1 is LNHDA and CDR2 is SQIVND in the germline V gene (reference sequence). The CDR3 has 16 amino acids. Trimming took off 8 bases at V and 1 base at J, with 17 bases between the two ends. The CDR3 region has the DNA TGTGCCAGTGCGAGGGCCCCCACTTTAACTAATGAAAAACTGTTTTTT. This codes for CASARAPTLTNEKLFF.

The sample holds one count of this clone. The chain carries TRBV19 and TRBJ1-1; D is possibly TRBD1 (6 bases). Trimming shortened V by 7 bases and J by 0 bases, and 21 bases separated the two germline ends. This CDR3 is 17 amino acids long. Per the germline V gene, CDR1 is LNHDA and CDR2 is SQIVND (reference sequence). CDR3 in amino acids: CASTPLAGGVMNTEAFF. The CDR3 nucleotides are TGTGCCAGTACCCCCCTCGCGGGGGGCGTGATGAACACTGAAGCTTTCTTT.

J is TRBJ2-5 and V is TRBV29-1; D is uncertain. The germline V gene encodes CDR1 SQVTM and CDR2 ANQGSEA. V lost 5 bases and J lost 5, with 12 bases in between. The CDR3 totals 12 residues. The CDR3 loop reads CSVSSLGETQYF. Here the CDR3 DNA reads TGCAGCGTTTCATCCCTGGGCGAGACCCAGTACTTC.

V usage is TRBV28 and J usage is TRBJ2-6; a weak D match, TRBD2 (5 bases). Trimming left V 4 bases short and J 12 bases short, with 19 bases between. Germline CDR1 is MDHEN and CDR2 is SYDVKM. This CDR3 is built from 15 residues. CDR3: CASSYPGVGAAVLTF. DNA for the CDR3: TGTGCCAGCAGTTATCCCGGGGTGGGAGCAGCCGTCCTGACTTTC.

This clone was seen once. This sequence joins TRBV18 and TRBJ1-1, with D hard to call. The germline gives CDR1 KGHSH, CDR2 LQKENI. V lost 3 bases and J lost 0, with 5 bases in between. The length of the CDR3 is 13 residues. CDR3 in amino acids: CASSPSLNTEAFF. In DNA, the CDR3 is TGTGCCAGCTCACCTTCTCTGAACACTGAAGCTTTCTTT. The entire variable domain, with the rest obtained from reference TRBV18 and TRBJ1-1, is as follows: NAGVMQNPRHLVRRRGQEARLRCSPMKGHSHVYWYRQLPEEGLKFMVYLQKENIIDESGMPKERFSAEFPKEGPSILRIQQVVRGDSAAYFCASSPSLNTEAFFGQGTRLTVV.

The rearrangement joins TRBV6-1 to TRBJ1-5; D is undetermined. CDR3 size: 12 residues. Looked up from germline, CDR1 is MNHNS and CDR2 is SASEGT. Trimming removed 3 bases at V and 9 bases at J, with 9 bases between. The CDR3 is CASSDFSWPQHF. The CDR3 DNA reads as TGTGCCAGCAGTGATTTCAGTTGGCCCCAGCATTTT.

The chain combines TRBV18 with TRBJ1-2; D unresolved. The V end was cut by 3 bases, the J end by 3 bases, with 20 bases between. This CDR3 contains 17 residues. The V gene's germline CDR1 is KGHSH and CDR2 LQKENI. The CDR3 loop reads CASSPSGPGSWDYGYTF. CDR3 bases: TGTGCCAGCTCACCTTCGGGCCCCGGGAGTTGGGACTATGGCTACACCTTC.

This chain links TRBV19 with TRBJ1-3; a possible D gene is TRBD1 (5 bases). The CDR3 has 15 residues. V lost 6 bases and J lost 1, with 13 bases in between. Per the germline V gene, CDR1 is LNHDA and CDR2 is SQIVND (reference sequence). The CDR3 spells CASRGTGTSGNTIYF. In DNA, the CDR3 is TGTGCCAGTAGGGGCACAGGAACTTCTGGAAACACCATATATTTT.

The chain recombines TRBV14 with TRBJ1-1; no definite D call. Trimming took 1 base from V and 5 from J, leaving 8 bases between them. The germline gives CDR1 SGHDN, CDR2 FVKESK. The length of the CDR3 is 13 residues. The CDR3: CASSQVRGTEAFF. The CDR3, as DNA: TGTGCCAGCAGCCAAGTCCGCGGGACTGAAGCTTTCTTT.

This rearrangement joins TRBV18 to TRBJ1-1; D is uncertain. The CDR3 totals 11 residues. V dropped 1 base and J dropped 8 bases, with 5 bases sitting between them. CDR1 is KGHSH, CDR2 LQKENI, per germline. The CDR3 protein is CASSPLREAFF. CDR3 sequence (DNA): TGTGCCAGCTCACCACTCAGGGAAGCTTTCTTT.

In DNA form, the CDR3 reads TGTGCCAGTGCGGCCTCCCGGAACACTGAAGCTTTCTTT. Translated, it gives CASAASRNTEAFF. The chain recombines TRBV14 with TRBJ1-1, with D hard to call. The CDR3 has 13 amino acids. V gave up 9 bases and J gave up 1 base, with 12 bases separating them. CDR1 is SGHDN and CDR2 is FVKESK in the germline V gene.

This chain joins TRBV27 and TRBJ1-1; a possible D gene is TRBD1 (5 bases). The V and J ends lost 2 bases and 6 bases respectively, with 22 bases between them. The CDR3 consists of 17 residues. Germline CDR1 reads MNHEY; CDR2 reads SMNVEV (reference sequence). Here the CDR3 reads CASSLGQPQGGRAEAFF. Here the CDR3 DNA reads TGTGCCAGCAGTTTAGGACAACCTCAGGGAGGTAGGGCTGAAGCTTTCTTT.

The chain recombines TRBV19 with TRBJ1-3; D unresolved. Per germline, CDR1 LNHDA and CDR2 SQIVND (reference sequence). The CDR3 runs 19 residues. Trimming took off 5 bases at V and 0 bases at J, with 23 bases between the two ends. The CDR3 DNA sequence: TGTGCCAGTAGTCGGCGGGCAGCCGGGCTGATGAGCTCTGGAAACACCATATATTTT. Its protein product is CASSRRAAGLMSSGNTIYF.

This sequence joins TRBV30 and TRBJ1-5; D is perhaps TRBD1 (6 bases). CDR1 GTSNPN and CDR2 SVGIG come from the germline V gene (reference sequence). Trimming stripped 2 bases from V and 8 bases from J, with 13 bases between. CDR3 length: 13 amino acids. The chain's CDR3 is CAWSSGGPEPQHF. For the CDR3, the DNA is TGTGCCTGGAGTTCGGGGGGGCCCGAGCCCCAGCATTTT.

The V call is TRBV7-9, the J call TRBJ1-1; the D is unclear. CDR1 and CDR2 (germline): SEHNR, FQNEAQ (reference sequence). The CDR3 consists of 16 residues. Trimming took 1 base from V and 5 from J, leaving 17 bases between them. CDR3 DNA: TGTGCCAGCAGCTTAGGAGCGGCAGGAGTGGTGACTGAAGCTTTCTTT. Its translation is CASSLGAAGVVTEAFF.

This clone has more than one count but fewer than ten. The rearrangement uses TRBV27 and TRBJ1-5; 10 bases match TRBD1. The CDR3 covers 14 residues. The V and J ends lost 6 bases and 6 bases, in that order; junction bases with no gene match: 5. Germline V gene sequence: CDR1 MNHEY, CDR2 SMNVEV (reference sequence). CDR3 nucleotides: TGTGCCAGCAGCCATGGGACAGGGGCTCAGCCCCAGCATTTT. Its protein is CASSHGTGAQPQHF.

V and J are TRBV7-8 and TRBJ1-6; 7 positions match TRBD1. Losses at the gene ends were 5 bases for V and 9 bases for J; bases not matched to a gene: 7. The CDR3 is 14 residues long. CDR1 and CDR2 (germline): SGHVS, FQNEAQ. The CDR3 loop is CASSKRGGTSPLHF. The CDR3, as DNA: TGTGCCAGCAGCAAAAGAGGGGGCACTTCACCCCTCCACTTT. Full variable domain (missing parts from reference TRBV7-8 and TRBJ1-6): GAGVSQSPRYKVAKRGQDVALRCDPISGHVSLFWYQQALGQGPEFLTYFQNEAQLDKSGLPSDRFFAERPEGSVSTLKIQRTQQEDSAVYLCASSKRGGTSPLHFGNGTRLTVT.

This clone was observed once. CDR3 nucleotide sequence: TGTGCCAGCAGCTTGTGGGGGACAGCTAACTATGGCTACACCTTC. As protein: CASSLWGTANYGYTF. V and J are TRBV5-6 and TRBJ1-2; 7 bases map to TRBD1. The CDR3 totals 15 residues. Germline assignment: CDR1 SGHDT and CDR2 YYEEEE. V shed 1 base, J shed 0 bases, and the junction held 3 bases outside the gene matches.

This rearrangement joins TRBV24-1 to TRBJ1-2; D perhaps matches TRBD1 (5 bases). Germline CDR1 KGHDR, CDR2 SFDVKD. V dropped 5 bases and J dropped 7 bases, with 13 bases sitting between them. This CDR3 spans 13 amino acids. The DNA of the CDR3 is TGTGCCACCAGTGGGACAAGGTGGGGTGGCTACACCTTC. This encodes CATSGTRWGGYTF.

This chain connects TRBV7-8 to TRBJ1-1; possibly TRBD1 for D (5 bases). V was pared by 5 bases and J by 9 bases, with 10 bases between. Germline V gene sequence: CDR1 SGHVS, CDR2 FQNEAQ. The CDR3 spans 11 residues. CDR3 nucleotides: TGTGCCAGCAGCCAGGGAGCTAAAGCTTTCTTT. Protein sequence: CASSQGAKAFF.

V is TRBV9 and J is TRBJ1-2, with D uncertain. Germline lookup yields CDR1 SGDLS and CDR2 YYNGEE. V was shortened by 0 bases and J by 4 bases, with 7 bases between the two germline ends. The CDR3 covers 13 residues. The CDR3 region is CASSVVGVYGYTF. The CDR3 DNA reads TGTGCCAGCAGCGTAGTCGGAGTCTATGGCTACACCTTC.